These T cell receptor beta chains were read from a single sample in a study of blood T cells in healthy people across ages. A single record per CDR3 protein comes from TCRdb applying MiXCR to the 5' RACE reads. The sample consists of 1.5 million to 2 million distinct CDR3 sequences, 34% of them appearing once. Input material: blood. The receptors were gathered from a woman younger than 45 in good health. Both conserved end residues are part of each CDR3. The order of the fields is D gene, clone size, V gene, J gene, CDR3 protein, CDR3 DNA. A D gene is named only where the DNA matches it firmly. Clone sizes are given selectively: once, few, many, or a class where the clone is expanded.

d_call: TRBD2; clone_size: NA; v_call: TRBV12-3/TRBV12-4; j_call: TRBJ2-1; cdr3_aa: CASSFGGGPSQQFF; cdr3_nt: TGTGCCAGCAGTTTTGGGGGAGGGCCCTCTCAGCAGTTCTTC
d_call: TRBD1; clone_size: NA; v_call: TRBV28; j_call: TRBJ2-7; cdr3_aa: CASSSRGQGLRLRVYEQYF; cdr3_nt: TGTGCCAGCAGTTCGAGGGGGCAGGGATTGAGACTCCGAGTCTACGAGCAGTACTTC
d_call: NA; clone_size: few; v_call: TRBV4-1; j_call: TRBJ1-5; cdr3_aa: CASSQGPTGGNQPQHF; cdr3_nt: TGCGCCAGCAGCCAAGGGCCAACCGGGGGCAATCAGCCCCAGCATTTT
d_call: TRBD1; clone_size: few; v_call: TRBV11-2; j_call: TRBJ2-3; cdr3_aa: CASSSDRGGTQYF; cdr3_nt: TGTGCCAGCAGCTCGGACAGGGGTGGTACGCAGTATTTT
d_call: TRBD1; clone_size: NA; v_call: TRBV28; j_call: TRBJ2-7; cdr3_aa: CASSIRTGWGEQYF; cdr3_nt: TGTGCCAGCAGTATACGGACAGGTTGGGGCGAGCAGTACTTC
d_call: TRBD2; clone_size: few; v_call: TRBV6-1; j_call: TRBJ2-3; cdr3_aa: CASSEAIAGNTDTQYF; cdr3_nt: TGTGCCAGCAGTGAAGCGATAGCGGGAAACACAGATACGCAGTATTTT
d_call: NA; clone_size: few; v_call: TRBV7-9; j_call: TRBJ1-1; cdr3_aa: CASTTGATEAFF; cdr3_nt: TGTGCCAGCACCACGGGGGCCACTGAAGCTTTCTTT
d_call: TRBD2; clone_size: NA; v_call: TRBV7-2; j_call: TRBJ2-5; cdr3_aa: CASSFGGGGAFETQYF; cdr3_nt: TGTGCCAGCAGCTTCGGGGGCGGGGGGGCTTTTGAGACCCAGTACTTC
d_call: NA; clone_size: NA; v_call: TRBV5-1; j_call: TRBJ1-2; cdr3_aa: CANGPGNANYGYTF; cdr3_nt: TGCGCCAACGGACCCGGGAACGCTAACTATGGCTACACCTTC
d_call: NA; clone_size: few; v_call: TRBV24-1; j_call: TRBJ2-7; cdr3_aa: CATGDGANEQYF; cdr3_nt: TGTGCCACCGGCGACGGAGCTAACGAGCAGTACTTC
d_call: NA; clone_size: few; v_call: TRBV5-1; j_call: TRBJ2-3; cdr3_aa: CASSLEAYVGADTQYF; cdr3_nt: TGCGCCAGCAGCTTGGAAGCCTACGTGGGGGCAGATACGCAGTATTTT
d_call: NA; clone_size: many; v_call: TRBV12-3/TRBV12-4; j_call: TRBJ2-7; cdr3_aa: CASSLSGFAEQYF; cdr3_nt: TGTGCCAGCAGTTTATCGGGGTTTGCCGAGCAGTACTTC
d_call: NA; clone_size: once; v_call: TRBV27; j_call: TRBJ1-1; cdr3_aa: CAGRHGLGEAFF; cdr3_nt: TGTGCCGGCAGACATGGGCTAGGTGAAGCTTTCTTT
d_call: NA; clone_size: NA; v_call: TRBV7-9; j_call: TRBJ1-2; cdr3_aa: CASSRGQQYYGYTF; cdr3_nt: TGTGCCAGCAGCCGTGGACAGCAGTACTATGGCTACACCTTC
d_call: NA; clone_size: NA; v_call: TRBV29-1; j_call: TRBJ2-7; cdr3_aa: CSVRDVPYEQYF; cdr3_nt: TGCAGCGTTCGGGACGTACCCTACGAGCAGTACTTC
d_call: NA; clone_size: many; v_call: TRBV20-1; j_call: TRBJ2-1; cdr3_aa: CSARGGRYNEQFF; cdr3_nt: TGCAGTGCTAGAGGGGGACGTTACAATGAGCAGTTCTTC
d_call: NA; clone_size: few; v_call: TRBV20-1; j_call: TRBJ2-5; cdr3_aa: CSASAMETQYF; cdr3_nt: TGCAGTGCTAGTGCTATGGAGACCCAGTACTTC
d_call: TRBD2; clone_size: once; v_call: TRBV25-1; j_call: TRBJ2-3; cdr3_aa: CASSQSGRVTDTQYF; cdr3_nt: TGTGCCAGCAGCCAAAGCGGGAGGGTCACAGATACGCAGTATTTT
d_call: NA; clone_size: NA; v_call: TRBV6-4; j_call: TRBJ2-1; cdr3_aa: CASSDSSGASYNEQFF; cdr3_nt: TGTGCCAGCAGTGACTCATCCGGGGCCTCCTACAATGAGCAGTTCTTC
d_call: TRBD1; clone_size: NA; v_call: TRBV23-1; j_call: TRBJ1-5; cdr3_aa: CASSQPQDRTSNQPQHF; cdr3_nt: TGCGCCAGCAGTCAGCCGCAGGACAGGACTAGCAATCAGCCCCAGCATTTT
d_call: NA; clone_size: few; v_call: TRBV24-1; j_call: TRBJ2-7; cdr3_aa: CATSDTTGTGYEQYF; cdr3_nt: TGTGCCACCAGTGATACAACCGGGACCGGTTACGAGCAGTACTTC
d_call: TRBD2; clone_size: NA; v_call: TRBV28; j_call: TRBJ2-1; cdr3_aa: CASSLNRPSGRMQQFF; cdr3_nt: TGTGCCAGCAGCCTCAATCGTCCTAGCGGGAGGATGCAGCAGTTCTTC
d_call: NA; clone_size: NA; v_call: TRBV10-3; j_call: TRBJ1-1; cdr3_aa: CAISESGTVNTEAFF; cdr3_nt: TGTGCCATCAGTGAGTCGGGGACGGTTAACACTGAAGCTTTCTTT
d_call: NA; clone_size: NA; v_call: TRBV5-6; j_call: TRBJ2-5; cdr3_aa: CASSLNPRGAIQETQYF; cdr3_nt: TGTGCCAGCAGCTTGAACCCAAGAGGGGCGATACAAGAGACCCAGTACTTC
d_call: TRBD2; clone_size: NA; v_call: TRBV7-8; j_call: TRBJ2-1; cdr3_aa: CASSFSRLAGGPYNEQFF; cdr3_nt: TGTGCCAGCAGCTTTAGTAGACTAGCGGGAGGGCCCTACAATGAGCAGTTCTTC
d_call: NA; clone_size: few; v_call: TRBV10-3; j_call: TRBJ2-5; cdr3_aa: CAMYRDKGQYF; cdr3_nt: TGTGCCATGTACCGGGACAAGGGCCAGTACTTC
d_call: NA; clone_size: few; v_call: TRBV6-1; j_call: TRBJ2-7; cdr3_aa: CASSGVSYYEQYF; cdr3_nt: TGTGCCAGCAGTGGGGTCTCCTACTACGAGCAGTACTTC
d_call: TRBD2; clone_size: NA; v_call: TRBV9; j_call: TRBJ2-7; cdr3_aa: CASSVESRGGQEVKYF; cdr3_nt: TGTGCCAGCAGCGTAGAGTCTCGGGGGGGCCAAGAAGTCAAGTACTTC
d_call: TRBD2; clone_size: NA; v_call: TRBV20-1; j_call: TRBJ2-1; cdr3_aa: CSASSGKTGGVNEQFF; cdr3_nt: TGCAGTGCCAGCTCAGGCAAAACGGGAGGGGTCAATGAGCAGTTCTTC
d_call: NA; clone_size: NA; v_call: TRBV5-6; j_call: TRBJ1-2; cdr3_aa: CASSLELADRVGYTF; cdr3_nt: TGTGCCAGCAGCTTGGAGTTGGCGGACAGAGTCGGCTACACCTTC
d_call: TRBD1; clone_size: NA; v_call: TRBV20-1; j_call: TRBJ1-2; cdr3_aa: CSVRVGGTGGYTF; cdr3_nt: TGCAGTGTTAGAGTGGGCGGGACAGGTGGCTACACCTTC
d_call: TRBD2; clone_size: few; v_call: TRBV20-1; j_call: TRBJ2-3; cdr3_aa: CSARGTGVGGITDTQYF; cdr3_nt: TGCAGTGCTAGAGGCACCGGGGTGGGGGGGATAACAGATACGCAGTATTTT
d_call: NA; clone_size: NA; v_call: TRBV28; j_call: TRBJ1-2; cdr3_aa: CASSLWSEGYTF; cdr3_nt: TGTGCCAGCAGCTTATGGTCGGAGGGCTACACCTTC
d_call: TRBD1; clone_size: NA; v_call: TRBV6-1; j_call: TRBJ1-2; cdr3_aa: CASNPAGTGGDYGYTF; cdr3_nt: TGTGCCAGCAATCCAGCCGGGACAGGGGGCGACTATGGCTACACCTTC
d_call: NA; clone_size: few; v_call: TRBV27; j_call: TRBJ2-5; cdr3_aa: CASSLSGAGVETQYF; cdr3_nt: TGTGCCAGCAGTTTATCGGGGGCGGGAGTGGAGACCCAGTACTTC
d_call: TRBD1; clone_size: few; v_call: TRBV6-1; j_call: TRBJ1-4; cdr3_aa: CASRGQSNEKLFF; cdr3_nt: TGTGCCAGCAGGGGACAGAGTAATGAAAAACTGTTTTTT
d_call: NA; clone_size: few; v_call: TRBV12-3/TRBV12-4; j_call: TRBJ1-1; cdr3_aa: CASSPRTGLTEAFF; cdr3_nt: TGTGCCAGCAGCCCCCGTACAGGGTTGACTGAAGCTTTCTTT
d_call: NA; clone_size: once; v_call: TRBV7-2; j_call: TRBJ1-6; cdr3_aa: CASGPVGGTNSPLHF; cdr3_nt: TGTGCCAGCGGCCCAGTAGGCGGCACGAATTCACCCCTCCACTTT
d_call: TRBD2; clone_size: NA; v_call: TRBV20-1; j_call: TRBJ2-5; cdr3_aa: CSALPAGGKETQYF; cdr3_nt: TGCAGTGCTCTCCCAGCGGGGGGCAAAGAGACCCAGTACTTC